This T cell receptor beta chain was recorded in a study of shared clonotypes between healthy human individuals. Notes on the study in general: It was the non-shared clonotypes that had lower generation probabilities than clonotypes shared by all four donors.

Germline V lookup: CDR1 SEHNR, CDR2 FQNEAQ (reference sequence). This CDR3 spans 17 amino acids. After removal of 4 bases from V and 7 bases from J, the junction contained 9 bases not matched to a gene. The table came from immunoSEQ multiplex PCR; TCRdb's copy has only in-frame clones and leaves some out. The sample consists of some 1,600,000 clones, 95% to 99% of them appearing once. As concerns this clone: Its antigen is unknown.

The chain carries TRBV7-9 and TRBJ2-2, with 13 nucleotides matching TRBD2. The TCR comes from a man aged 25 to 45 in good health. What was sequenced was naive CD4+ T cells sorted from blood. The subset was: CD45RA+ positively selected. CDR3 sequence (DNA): TGTGCCAGCAGCTCCTCCGGACTAGCGGGAGTCGTCGGGGAGCTGTTTTTT. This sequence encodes CASSSSGLAGVVGELFF.